This TCR beta chain was observed in a study of metastatic and nonmetastatic thyroid tumors. Study in general: Repertoires from blood and tumor or nodule tissue of malignant and benign thyroid patients were compared. Study findings and constraints: For both blood and tumor, malignant thyroid tumors reportedly showed significantly higher TCR beta diversity than benign nodules did.

Trimming pared 9 bases from V and 4 bases from J, leaving 12 bases between. The germline gives CDR1 LNHDA, CDR2 SQIVND (reference sequence). The CDR3 is 12 amino acids. TCRdb re-called the PCR reads with MiXCR. The data hold some 19,000 clones, with about 20% observed a single time. Each patient went into thyroid surgery without having received any treatment. This clone was recorded many times. Its antigen is not known. The chain recombines TRBV19 with TRBJ1-2, with a weak D call TRBD1 (6 bases). This TCR derives from a female donor with papillary thyroid cancer or a benign thyroid nodule (not recorded which). Some clones in this sample may be carry-over from other donors' samples. The sample was blood. CDR3 in DNA: TGTGCCAGCCATGTGACAGGCTATGGCTACACCTTC. As protein: CASHVTGYGYTF.